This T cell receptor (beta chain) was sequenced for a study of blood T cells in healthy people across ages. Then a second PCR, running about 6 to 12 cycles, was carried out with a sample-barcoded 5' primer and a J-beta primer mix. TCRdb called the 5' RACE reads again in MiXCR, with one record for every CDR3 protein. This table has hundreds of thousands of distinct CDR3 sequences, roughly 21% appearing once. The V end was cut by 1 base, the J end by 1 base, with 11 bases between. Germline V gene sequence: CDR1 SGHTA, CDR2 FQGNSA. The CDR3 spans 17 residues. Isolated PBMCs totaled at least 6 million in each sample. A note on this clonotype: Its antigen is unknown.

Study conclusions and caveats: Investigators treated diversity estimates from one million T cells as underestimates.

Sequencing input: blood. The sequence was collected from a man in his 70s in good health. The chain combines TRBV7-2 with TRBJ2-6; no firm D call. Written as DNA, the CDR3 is TGTGCCAGCAGCTTAGTGAAGGGCCCGTCTGGGGCCAACGTCCTGACTTTC. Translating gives CASSLVKGPSGANVLTF.